Each of the 7 T cell receptor beta chains below was sequenced from the same sample in a study of blood T cell repertoires in COVID-19. Produced via immunoSEQ multiplex PCR; TCRdb's table is partial and in-frame only. Here the sample spans around 60,000 clones, 70% to 90% being singletons. Sequenced material: peripheral blood. These receptor sequences come from an older woman with active COVID-19.

The chain is built from TRBV7-3 and TRBJ1-5, with D possibly being TRBD1 (5 bases). This CDR3 spans 13 amino acids. Trimming shortened V by 3 bases and J by 4 bases, and 7 bases separated the two germline ends. CDR1 SGHTA and CDR2 FQGTGA come from the germline V gene. CDR3 nucleotide sequence: TGTGCCAGCAGCTTGGACAAGAATCAGCCCCAGCATTTT. Its protein product is CASSLDKNQPQHF.

The chain couples TRBV2 to TRBJ2-6; 10 bases match TRBD1. The CDR3 loop spans 17 amino acids. V was pared by 7 bases and J by 0 bases, with 6 bases of the junction left unmatched. CDR1 and CDR2 from the germline V gene are SNHLY and FYNNEI. The CDR3 sequence is CASKVGTGDSGANVLTF. CDR3 sequence (DNA): TGTGCCAGCAAGGTTGGGACAGGGGACTCTGGGGCCAACGTCCTGACTTTC.

The gene calls are TRBV9 and TRBJ2-5; TRBD2 agrees at 15 bases. CDR1 and CDR2 from the germline V gene are SGDLS and YYNGEE. Trimming at V came to 5 bases and at J to 1 base, leaving 6 bases not matched to a gene. The CDR3 covers 17 residues. The CDR3 region is CASSWGLAGGGQETQYF. CDR3 nucleotide sequence: TGTGCCAGCAGTTGGGGACTAGCGGGGGGAGGCCAAGAGACCCAGTACTTC.

The genes are TRBV29-1 and TRBJ2-2; D is undetermined. V was clipped by 7 bases and J by 1 base, with 13 bases between them. CDR1 is SQVTM, CDR2 ANQGSEA, per germline. This CDR3 has 14 amino acids. The CDR3 coding sequence is TGCAGCGCTATGACATTGCAGAACACCGGGGAGCTGTTTTTT. It yields the protein CSAMTLQNTGELFF.

The V gene is TRBV10-2, the J gene TRBJ1-6, with 9 bases identical to TRBD1. CDR3 size: 17 residues. V shed 4 bases, J shed 7 bases, and the junction held 11 bases outside the gene matches. The germline V gene encodes CDR1 WSHSY and CDR2 SAAADI. Written as DNA, the CDR3 is TGCGCCAGCAGTGCGCCGACAGGGGGGGTTCCGAATTCACCCCTCCACTTT. Its translation: CASSAPTGGVPNSPLHF.

The rearrangement links TRBV21-1 to TRBJ1-5. TRBV21-1 represents a pseudogene. The CDR3 spans 15 residues. The CDR3 region has the DNA TGTGCCAGCACCCCTCGCCGCCGAGTCGAACAGCCCCAGCATTTT. This codes for CASTPRRRVEQPQHF.

The count of this clone is one. This CDR3 is CASSPRRPDTQYF. The CDR3 coding sequence is TGTGCCAGCAGCCCGAGGAGGCCAGATACGCAGTATTTT. The chain combines TRBV4-2 with TRBJ2-3; D is possibly TRBD2 (5 bases). V lost 4 bases and J lost 4, with 9 bases in between. This CDR3 has 13 amino acids. Germline V gene lookup returns CDR1 LGHNA and CDR2 YNFKEQ.